This TCR beta chain appears in the sequencing data of a study of T cells in localized non-small cell lung cancer. Study results and caveats: Adjacent lung tissue had a median about 50 of the top 100 clones found in the tumor. A denser population of T cells in blood accompanied longer overall survival. Multi-region tumor sequencing was not done, so intratumor heterogeneity could not be excluded. Uninvolved adjacent lung showed the highest T cell clonality, exceeding tumor.

Sequencing was performed with immunoSEQ multiplex PCR; in TCRdb, only in-frame clones are kept and a portion is missing. The profile covers around 36,000 clones, with 65% to 90% appearing a single time and around 7.3% taken by the ten largest. J lost 4 bases, V lost 6 bases, and 0 bases had no gene match. CDR1 SNHLY and CDR2 FYNNEI come from the germline V gene. This CDR3 comprises 12 residues. In the case of this clone: Antigen specificity is unknown.

This clonotype originated in a male donor aged 60 or over with stage II lung adenocarcinoma. This rearrangement joins TRBV2 to TRBJ1-3; 7 bases match TRBD1. The sequencing used peripheral blood mononuclear cells, collected before any cancer treatment. The CDR3 region is CASRGQGNTIYF. The CDR3 DNA is TGTGCCAGCAGGGGACAGGGAAACACCATATATTTT.